This T cell receptor (beta chain) was retrieved from a study of blood T cell repertoires in COVID-19. Study background: Acute-phase and convalescent COVID-19 samples originated in the United States, Italy and Spain.

TCRdb's table, derived via immunoSEQ multiplex PCR, lists solely in-frame clones and lacks some. The sample has some 190,000 clones, roughly 90% seen once; the top ten hold roughly 6.2%. V lost 7 bases and J lost 2, with 11 bases in between. The germline gives CDR1 MNHEY, CDR2 SVGAGI. The CDR3 loop spans 13 amino acids. This TCR was recovered from a woman in her 40s who had recovered from COVID-19. The specimen sequenced was peripheral blood. The chain has TRBV6-5 and TRBJ1-2, with D unresolved. The CDR3 here is CASKIGLNYGYTF. The CDR3 nucleotides read TGTGCCAGCAAGATAGGACTGAACTATGGCTACACCTTC.